The 10 T cell receptor beta chains reported below all come from one sample, sequenced in a study of T cells in Graves' hyperthyroidism and ophthalmopathy (dated by TCRdb to between 2018 and 2021). Libraries came from multiplex PCR. The run used an Illumina HiSeq 2000. The TCR beta CDR3 regions were amplified from the RNA transcripts. For the first round of RT-PCR on the TCR CDR3, the HTBI primer set was used together with the Qiagen OneStep RT-PCR kit. TCRdb reworked the public reads: Q25 trimming with fastp, MiXCR clone assembly, productive beta chains retained. Rows are unified per CDR3 protein, each entry keeping the most common DNA and genes. Recorded for this sample are 500,000 to 800,000 distinct CDR3 sequences; about 14% of them occurred a single time. About an eighth of the sample lies in the top ten. The sample taken for sequencing was blood. These TCRs come from a woman in her forties or fifties with Graves' ophthalmopathy.

The V and J genes are TRBV12-3 or TRBV12-4 and TRBJ2-5; TRBD1 matches 8 bases. Germline trimming cut 6 bases from V and 3 bases from J; bases unmatched to any gene: 3. The CDR3 is made up of 13 amino acids. CDR3 in DNA: TGTGCCAGCAGGCCGGGACAGGAAGAGACCCAGTACTTC. Amino acid sequence: CASRPGQEETQYF.

This clonotype occurred many times. This sequence joins TRBV27 and TRBJ2-1; possible D gene TRBD1, 7 bases. The V gene lost 5 bases and the J gene lost 3 bases, with 17 bases spanning the gap. CDR1 and CDR2 from the germline V gene are MNHEY and SMNVEV (reference sequence). The CDR3 covers 16 residues. The CDR3 DNA reads TGTGCCAGCAGTGCCCCAGGGGGGATATACTACAATGAGCAGTTCTTC. Protein: CASSAPGGIYYNEQFF.

Points on this clonotype: A much larger clone lies one base from this, so it may be a read error. The rearrangement joins TRBV4-2 to TRBJ1-2, with D possibly TRBD1 on 6 matching bases. The CDR3 has 16 residues. Germline-derived CDR1 and CDR2 are LGHNA and YNFKEQ. The CDR3 DNA sequence: TGTGCCATCAGCCAAGATCCGGCAGGGGCTAACTATGGCTACACCTTC. Encoded protein: CAISQDPAGANYGYTF.

This clonotype was seen at least ten times. The chain uses TRBV7-9 and TRBJ1-1, with D perhaps matching TRBD1 (5 bases). The CDR3 consists of 15 residues. V dropped 2 bases and J dropped 4 bases, with 14 bases sitting between them. Germline CDR1 is SEHNR and CDR2 is FQNEAQ (reference sequence). The CDR3 DNA follows: TGTGCCAGCAGCTTAAAAGGGACCGGAATCACTGAAGCTTTCTTT. Translated: CASSLKGTGITEAFF.

At least ten counts were recorded for this clonotype. The chain couples TRBV7-2 to TRBJ2-1, with D unclear. The V and J ends lost 1 base and 2 bases respectively, with 6 bases between them. CDR1 is SGHTA and CDR2 is FQGNSA in the germline V gene. The CDR3 is made up of 14 amino acids. In DNA, the CDR3 is TGTGCCAGCAGCTTAGAACCGACCTACAATGAGCAGTTCTTC. Encoded protein: CASSLEPTYNEQFF.

This clonotype has ten or more counts. The chain has TRBV7-9 and TRBJ2-2, with 7 bases identical to TRBD1. Germline CDR1 reads SEHNR; CDR2 reads FQNEAQ (reference sequence). V lost 4 bases to trimming and J lost 5 bases; unmatched junction nucleotides: 1. The CDR3 extends over 13 amino acids. CDR3 DNA sequence: TGTGCCAGCAGCTCACAGGGGACCGGGGAGCTGTTTTTT. Protein sequence: CASSSQGTGELFF.

The rearrangement links TRBV6-2 or TRBV6-3 to TRBJ2-1; 12 bases match TRBD2. The length of the CDR3 is 20 residues. Germline V gene lookup returns CDR1 MNHEY and CDR2 SVGEGT. The V and J ends lost 5 bases and 4 bases, in that order; junction bases with no gene match: 18. The CDR3 nucleotides are TGTGCCAGCAGTCCGACCCCTAAATCCGGGACTAGCGGGCTTTACAATGAGCAGTTCTTC. It specifies CASSPTPKSGTSGLYNEQFF.

The chain carries TRBV29-1 and TRBJ2-1, with 10 bases aligning to TRBD2. The junction had 12 bases not matched to a gene; V was cut back by 4 bases and J by 3 bases. Germline-derived CDR1 and CDR2 are SQVTM and ANQGSEA. The CDR3 loop spans 17 amino acids. The CDR3 protein is CSVARLAGDRGYNEQFF. Here the CDR3 DNA reads TGCAGCGTTGCAAGGCTAGCGGGAGACCGCGGCTACAATGAGCAGTTCTTC.

This rearrangement joins TRBV6-5 to TRBJ2-3; D is perhaps TRBD2 (5 bases). Trimming left V 2 bases short and J 1 base short, with 10 bases between. The CDR3 is made up of 15 amino acids. Germline V gene sequence: CDR1 MNHEY, CDR2 SVGAGI. CDR3 sequence (DNA): TGTGCCAGCAGTTACGTGGGAGTAGGCACAGATACGCAGTATTTT. It codes for CASSYVGVGTDTQYF.

The rearrangement links TRBV5-1 to TRBJ2-2, with 9 bases fitting TRBD1. The V gene's germline CDR1 is SGHRS and CDR2 YFSETQ. CDR3 size: 15 residues. The V and J ends lost 3 bases and 4 bases, in that order; junction bases with no gene match: 4. The CDR3 nucleotides read TGCGCCAGCAGCTCGGGACAGGGTGGCACCGGGGAGCTGTTTTTT. Translation: CASSSGQGGTGELFF.